The 4 T cell receptor beta chains listed next were all sequenced from one sample in a study of technical replicates of blood from a handful of donors (dated by TCRdb to between 2016 and 2019). Library preparation was by the immunoSEQ multiplex PCR assay. TCRdb stores this immuneACCESS table with in-frame sequences only. Part of the clones is absent; in the studies checked, under half of the shortfall reflects unresolved V genes, and no reason is known for the rest. The sample has fewer than 85,000 clones on record, 90% to 95% of them singletons. Approximately 0.4% of the sample is in the top ten clones. The sample comprised T cells isolated from PBMCs. The origin of the receptors is a human donor in good health.

The chain combines TRBV5-1 with TRBJ1-5, with TRBD1 matching over 8 bases. In germline, CDR1 is SGHRS, CDR2 YFSETQ. Trimming took 6 bases from V and 0 from J; bases not matched to a gene: 20. This CDR3 region has 20 residues. The DNA for the CDR3 is TGCGCCAGCATCGTAACAATTATCCGGGACAGGCTCTATAGCAATCAGCCCCAGCATTTT. Amino acid sequence: CASIVTIIRDRLYSNQPQHF.

V and J are TRBV11-2 and TRBJ2-5; 14 bases map to TRBD2. Germline trimming cut 5 bases from V and 4 bases from J; bases unmatched to any gene: 12. The CDR3 loop spans 18 amino acids. The germline CDR1 and CDR2 sequences are SGHAT and FQNNGV. The CDR3 bases are TGTGCCAGCAGCGGCCCCGGGACTAGCGGGAGTGTAAGAGAGACCCAGTACTTC. Protein sequence: CASSGPGTSGSVRETQYF.

The chain carries TRBV9 and TRBJ1-4; the match to TRBD1 covers 9 bases. J was trimmed by 8 bases and V by 0 bases; bases with no gene match: 5. CDR1 is SGDLS, CDR2 YYNGEE, per germline. The CDR3 runs to 15 residues. CDR3 sequence reads: CASSVGGTGLEKLFF. DNA of the CDR3: TGTGCCAGCAGCGTAGGGGGGACAGGGCTCGAAAAACTGTTTTTT.

CDR3 sequence: CASSLVWREAHGDTQYF. Written as DNA, the CDR3 is TGTGCCAGCAGCTTAGTCTGGCGGGAGGCTCATGGAGATACGCAGTATTTT. The gene calls are TRBV11-3 and TRBJ2-3, with TRBD2 identical over 8 bases. Germline values: CDR1 SGHNT, CDR2 YENEEA. J gave up 5 bases and V 1 base, and 11 bases lay outside the gene matches. This CDR3 spans 17 amino acids.